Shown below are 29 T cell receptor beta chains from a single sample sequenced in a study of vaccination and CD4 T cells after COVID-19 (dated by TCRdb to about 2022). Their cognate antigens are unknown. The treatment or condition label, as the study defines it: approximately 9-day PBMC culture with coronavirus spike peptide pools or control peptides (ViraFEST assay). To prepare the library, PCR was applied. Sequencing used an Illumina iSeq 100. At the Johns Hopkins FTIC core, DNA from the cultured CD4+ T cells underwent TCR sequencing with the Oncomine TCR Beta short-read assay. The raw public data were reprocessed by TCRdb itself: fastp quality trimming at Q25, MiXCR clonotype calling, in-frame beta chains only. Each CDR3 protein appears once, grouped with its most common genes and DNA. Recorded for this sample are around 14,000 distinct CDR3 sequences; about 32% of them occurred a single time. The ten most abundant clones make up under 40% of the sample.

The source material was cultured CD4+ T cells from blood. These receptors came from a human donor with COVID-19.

CDR3 amino acids: CASSDPPPYEQYF. The DNA of the CDR3 is TGCGCCAGCAGCGATCCACCGCCCTACGAGCAGTACTTC. The chain couples TRBV5-1 to TRBJ2-7; D call uncertain. This CDR3 region has 13 residues. CDR1 SGHRS and CDR2 YFSETQ come from the germline V gene. Deletions cut 4 bases from V and 2 bases from J, with 10 bases between.

CDR3 bases: TGTGCCACCAGCAACCCTGACGGGGTAAGCGAGCAGTACTTC. As protein: CATSNPDGVSEQYF. The chain is built from TRBV15 and TRBJ2-7; D may be TRBD2 (5 bases). The V gene lost 4 bases and the J gene lost 6 bases, with 16 bases spanning the gap. CDR1 is LNHNV and CDR2 is YYDKDF in the germline V gene (reference sequence). CDR3 size: 14 residues. The variable domain in full, completed from reference TRBV15 and TRBJ2-7, reads DAMVIQNPRYQVTQFGKPVTLSCSQTLNHNVMYWYQQKSSQAPKLLFHYYDKDFNNEADTPDNFQSRRPNTSFCFLDIRSPGLGDTAMYLCATSNPDGVSEQYFGPGTRLTVT.

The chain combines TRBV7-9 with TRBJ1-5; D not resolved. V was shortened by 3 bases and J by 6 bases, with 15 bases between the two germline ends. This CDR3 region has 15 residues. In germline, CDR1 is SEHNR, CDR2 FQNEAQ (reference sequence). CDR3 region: CASSFGPLVGQPQHF. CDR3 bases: TGTGCCAGCAGCTTTGGCCCCCTGGTAGGTCAGCCCCAGCATTTT.

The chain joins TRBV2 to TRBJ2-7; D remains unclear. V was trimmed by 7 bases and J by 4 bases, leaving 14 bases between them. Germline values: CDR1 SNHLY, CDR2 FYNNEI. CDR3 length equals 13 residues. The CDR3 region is CASNQVLLYEQYF. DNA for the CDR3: TGTGCCAGCAATCAGGTCCTCCTATACGAGCAGTACTTC.

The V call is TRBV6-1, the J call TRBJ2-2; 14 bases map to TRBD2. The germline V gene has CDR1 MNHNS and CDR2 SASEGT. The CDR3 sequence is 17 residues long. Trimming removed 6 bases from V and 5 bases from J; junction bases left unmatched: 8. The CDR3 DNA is TGTGCCAGCAGGCCGACTAGCGGGGGGGGAGGGACCGGGGAGCTGTTTTTT. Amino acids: CASRPTSGGGGTGELFF.

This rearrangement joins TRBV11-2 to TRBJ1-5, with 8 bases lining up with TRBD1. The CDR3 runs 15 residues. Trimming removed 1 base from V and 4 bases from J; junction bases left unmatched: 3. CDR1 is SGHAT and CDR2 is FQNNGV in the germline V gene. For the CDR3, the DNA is TGTGCCAGCAGCTTAGGACAGGGGCAGAATCAGCCCCAGCATTTT. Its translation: CASSLGQGQNQPQHF.

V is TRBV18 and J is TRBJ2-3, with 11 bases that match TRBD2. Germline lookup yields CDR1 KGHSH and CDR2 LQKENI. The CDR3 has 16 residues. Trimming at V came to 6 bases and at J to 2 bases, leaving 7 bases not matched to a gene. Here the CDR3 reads CASSPIAGGFTDTQYF. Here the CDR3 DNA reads TGTGCCAGCTCTCCGATAGCGGGGGGGTTCACAGATACGCAGTATTTT.

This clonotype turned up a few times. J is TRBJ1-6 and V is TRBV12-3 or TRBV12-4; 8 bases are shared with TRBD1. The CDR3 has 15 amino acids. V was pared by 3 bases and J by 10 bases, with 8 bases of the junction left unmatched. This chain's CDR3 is CASSFQARGQSPLHF. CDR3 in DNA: TGTGCCAGCAGTTTTCAGGCCAGGGGGCAATCACCCCTCCACTTT.

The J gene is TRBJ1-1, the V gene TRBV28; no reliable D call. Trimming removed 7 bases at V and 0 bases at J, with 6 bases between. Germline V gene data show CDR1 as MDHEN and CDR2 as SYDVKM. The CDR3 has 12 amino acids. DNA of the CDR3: TGTGCCAGCACTTTCATGAACACTGAAGCTTTCTTT. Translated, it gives CASTFMNTEAFF.

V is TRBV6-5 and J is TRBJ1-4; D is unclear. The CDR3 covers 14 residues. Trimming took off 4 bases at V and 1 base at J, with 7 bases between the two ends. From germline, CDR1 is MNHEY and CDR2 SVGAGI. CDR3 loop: CASSLVGTNEKLFF. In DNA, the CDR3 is TGTGCCAGCAGTTTAGTCGGAACTAATGAAAAACTGTTTTTT.

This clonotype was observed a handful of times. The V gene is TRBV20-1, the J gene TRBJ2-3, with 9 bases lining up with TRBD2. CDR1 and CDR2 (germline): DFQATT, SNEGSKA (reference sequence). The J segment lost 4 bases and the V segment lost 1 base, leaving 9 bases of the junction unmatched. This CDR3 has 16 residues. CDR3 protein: CSARGSAGGRADTQYF. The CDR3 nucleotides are TGCAGTGCTAGAGGATCGGCGGGGGGGCGCGCAGATACGCAGTATTTT.

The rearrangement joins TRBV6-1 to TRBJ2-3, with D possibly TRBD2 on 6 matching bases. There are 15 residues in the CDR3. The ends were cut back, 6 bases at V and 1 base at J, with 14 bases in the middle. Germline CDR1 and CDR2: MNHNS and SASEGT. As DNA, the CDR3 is TGTGCCAGCAGCGACCAGTCTAGCGGCACAGATACGCAGTATTTT. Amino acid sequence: CASSDQSSGTDTQYF.

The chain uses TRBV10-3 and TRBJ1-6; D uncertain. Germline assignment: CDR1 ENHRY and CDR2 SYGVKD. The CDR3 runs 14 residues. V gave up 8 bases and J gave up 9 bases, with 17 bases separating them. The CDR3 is CAIRSPGDGSPLHF. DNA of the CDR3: TGTGCCATCCGTTCGCCAGGAGACGGTTCACCCCTCCACTTT.

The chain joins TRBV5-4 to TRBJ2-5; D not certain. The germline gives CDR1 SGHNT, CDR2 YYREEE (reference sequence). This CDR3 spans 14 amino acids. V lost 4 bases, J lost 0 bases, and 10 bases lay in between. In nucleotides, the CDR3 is TGTGCCAGCAGCGAGGTGAGGTACCAAGAGACCCAGTACTTC. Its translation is CASSEVRYQETQYF.

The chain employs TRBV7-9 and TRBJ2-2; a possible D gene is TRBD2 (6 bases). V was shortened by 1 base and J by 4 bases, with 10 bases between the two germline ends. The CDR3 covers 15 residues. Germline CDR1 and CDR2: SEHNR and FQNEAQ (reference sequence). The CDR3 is CASSLVAGRTGELFF. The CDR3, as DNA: TGTGCCAGCAGCTTAGTTGCGGGGCGCACCGGGGAGCTGTTTTTT.

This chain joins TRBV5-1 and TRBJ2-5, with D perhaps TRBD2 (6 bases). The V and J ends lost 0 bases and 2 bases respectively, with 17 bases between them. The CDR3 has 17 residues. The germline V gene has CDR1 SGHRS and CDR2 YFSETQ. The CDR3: CASSLARGGDPQETQYF. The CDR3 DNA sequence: TGCGCCAGCAGCTTGGCTCGAGGCGGGGACCCTCAAGAGACCCAGTACTTC. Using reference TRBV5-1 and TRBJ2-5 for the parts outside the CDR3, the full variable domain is KAGVTQTPRYLIKTRGQQVTLSCSPISGHRSVSWYQQTPGQGLQFLFEYFSETQRNKGNFPGRFSGRQFSNSRSEMNVSTLELGDSALYLCASSLARGGDPQETQYFGPGTRLLVL.

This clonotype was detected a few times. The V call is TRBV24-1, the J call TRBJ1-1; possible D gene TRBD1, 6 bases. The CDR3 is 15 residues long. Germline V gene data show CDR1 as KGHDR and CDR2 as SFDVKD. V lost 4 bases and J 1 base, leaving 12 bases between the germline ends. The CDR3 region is CATSESTGGNTEAFF. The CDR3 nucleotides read TGTGCCACCAGTGAGTCGACAGGTGGGAACACTGAAGCTTTCTTT.

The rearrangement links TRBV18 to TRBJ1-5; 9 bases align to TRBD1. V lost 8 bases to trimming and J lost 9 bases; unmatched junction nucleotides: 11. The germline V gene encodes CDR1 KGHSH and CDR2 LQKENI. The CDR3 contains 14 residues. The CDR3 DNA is TGTGCCAGCGCTAGGACAGGGGACGTTGGGCCCCAGCATTTT. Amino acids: CASARTGDVGPQHF.

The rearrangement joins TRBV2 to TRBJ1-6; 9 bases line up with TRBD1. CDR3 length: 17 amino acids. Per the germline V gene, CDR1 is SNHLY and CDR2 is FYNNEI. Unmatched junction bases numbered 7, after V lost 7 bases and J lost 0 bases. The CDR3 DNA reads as TGTGCCAGCATAGCTGGGACAGGGTACTCCTATAATTCACCCCTCCACTTT. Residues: CASIAGTGYSYNSPLHF.

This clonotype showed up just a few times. This chain's CDR3 is CAIQQGLLETQYF. In DNA, the CDR3 is TGTGCCATCCAACAGGGACTCCTGGAGACCCAGTACTTC. J is TRBJ2-5 and V is TRBV2; either TRBD1 or TRBD2 may supply D (6 bases each). Germline loops: CDR1 SNHLY, CDR2 FYNNEI. This CDR3 region has 13 residues. Trimming cost V 10 bases and J 5 bases, with 17 bases left between them.

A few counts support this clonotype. In DNA form, the CDR3 reads TGTGCCAGCAGTGAACCAGGGTCAGGACAGCCCCAGCATTTT. This sequence encodes CASSEPGSGQPQHF. V and J are TRBV12-3 or TRBV12-4 and TRBJ1-5, with D possibly TRBD1 on 5 matching bases. This CDR3 has 14 amino acids. V lost 5 bases and J lost 7, with 15 bases in between.

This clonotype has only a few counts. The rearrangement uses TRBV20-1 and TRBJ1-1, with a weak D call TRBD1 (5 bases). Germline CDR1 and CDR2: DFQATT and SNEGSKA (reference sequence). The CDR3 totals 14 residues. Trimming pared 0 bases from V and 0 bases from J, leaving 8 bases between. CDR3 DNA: TGCAGTGCTAGAGAGGGACCGGTGAACACTGAAGCTTTCTTT. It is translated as CSAREGPVNTEAFF.

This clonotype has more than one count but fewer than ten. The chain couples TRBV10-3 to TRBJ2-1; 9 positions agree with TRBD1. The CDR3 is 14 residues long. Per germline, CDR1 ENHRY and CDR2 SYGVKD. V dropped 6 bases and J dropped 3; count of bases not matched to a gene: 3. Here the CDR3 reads CAIRTGGDYNEQFF. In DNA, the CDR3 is TGTGCCATCAGGACAGGGGGGGACTACAATGAGCAGTTCTTC.

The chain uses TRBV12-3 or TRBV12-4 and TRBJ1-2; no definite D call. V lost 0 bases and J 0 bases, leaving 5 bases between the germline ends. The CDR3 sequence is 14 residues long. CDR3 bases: TGTGCCAGCAGTTTAGCCCAGGCTAACTATGGCTACACCTTC. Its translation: CASSLAQANYGYTF.

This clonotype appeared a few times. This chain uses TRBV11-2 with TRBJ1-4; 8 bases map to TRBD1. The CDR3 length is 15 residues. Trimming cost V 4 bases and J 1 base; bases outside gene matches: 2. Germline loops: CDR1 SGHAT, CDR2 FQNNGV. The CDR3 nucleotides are TGTGCCAGCAGCTACGACAGGGGAACTAATGAAAAACTGTTTTTT. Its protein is CASSYDRGTNEKLFF.

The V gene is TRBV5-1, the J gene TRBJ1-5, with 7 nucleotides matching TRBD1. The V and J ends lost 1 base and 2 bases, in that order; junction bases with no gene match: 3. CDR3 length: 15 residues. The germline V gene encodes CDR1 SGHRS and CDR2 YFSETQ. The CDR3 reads CASSLSTGGNQPQHF. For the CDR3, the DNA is TGCGCCAGCAGCTTGAGCACAGGGGGCAATCAGCCCCAGCATTTT.

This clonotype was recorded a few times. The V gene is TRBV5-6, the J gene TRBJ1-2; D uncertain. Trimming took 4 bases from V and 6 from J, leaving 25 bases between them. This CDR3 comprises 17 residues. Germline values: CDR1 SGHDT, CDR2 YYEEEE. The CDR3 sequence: CASSLRRSGSTQNGYTF. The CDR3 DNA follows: TGTGCCAGCAGCCTCAGGCGCAGCGGCAGCACACAGAATGGCTACACCTTC.

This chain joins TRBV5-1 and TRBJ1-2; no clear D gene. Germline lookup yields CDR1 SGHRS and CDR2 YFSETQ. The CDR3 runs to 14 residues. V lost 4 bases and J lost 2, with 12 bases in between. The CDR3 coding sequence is TGCGCCAGCAGCCCCTCCCCGGGGAACTATGGCTACACCTTC. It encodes CASSPSPGNYGYTF.

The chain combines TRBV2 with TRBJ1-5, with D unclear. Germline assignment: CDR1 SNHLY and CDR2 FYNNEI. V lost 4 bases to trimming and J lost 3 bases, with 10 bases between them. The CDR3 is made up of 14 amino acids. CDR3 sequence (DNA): TGTGCCAGCAGTGTTCTGGGGTCCAATCAGCCCCAGCATTTT. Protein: CASSVLGSNQPQHF.